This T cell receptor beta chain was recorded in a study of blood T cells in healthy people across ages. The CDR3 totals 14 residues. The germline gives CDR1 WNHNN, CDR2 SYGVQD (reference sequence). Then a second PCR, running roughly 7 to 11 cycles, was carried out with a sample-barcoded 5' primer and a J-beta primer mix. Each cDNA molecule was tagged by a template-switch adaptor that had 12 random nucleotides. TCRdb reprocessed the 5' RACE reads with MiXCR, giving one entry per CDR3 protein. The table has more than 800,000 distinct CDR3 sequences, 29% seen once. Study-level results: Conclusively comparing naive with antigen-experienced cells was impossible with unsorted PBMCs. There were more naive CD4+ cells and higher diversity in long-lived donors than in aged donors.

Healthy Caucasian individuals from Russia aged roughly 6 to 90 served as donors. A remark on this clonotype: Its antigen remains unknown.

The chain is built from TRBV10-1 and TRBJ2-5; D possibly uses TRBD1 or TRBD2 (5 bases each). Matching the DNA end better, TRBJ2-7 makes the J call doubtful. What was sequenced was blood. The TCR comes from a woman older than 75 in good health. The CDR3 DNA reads TGCGCCAGCAGTGATTCGGGACGGCTATACGAGCAGTACTTC. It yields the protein CASSDSGRLYEQYF.